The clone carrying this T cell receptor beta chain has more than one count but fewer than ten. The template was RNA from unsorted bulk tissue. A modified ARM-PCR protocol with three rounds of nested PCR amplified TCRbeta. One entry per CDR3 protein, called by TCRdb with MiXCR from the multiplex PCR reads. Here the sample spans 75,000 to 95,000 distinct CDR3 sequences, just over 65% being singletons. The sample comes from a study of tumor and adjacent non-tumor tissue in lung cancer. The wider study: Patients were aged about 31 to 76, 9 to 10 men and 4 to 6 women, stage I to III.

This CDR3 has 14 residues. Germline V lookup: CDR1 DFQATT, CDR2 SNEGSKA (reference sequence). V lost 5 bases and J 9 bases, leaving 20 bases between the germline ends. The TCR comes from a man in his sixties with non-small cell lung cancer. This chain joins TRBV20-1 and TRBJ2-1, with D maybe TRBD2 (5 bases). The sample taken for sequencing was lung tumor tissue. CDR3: CSAEGVGLWGEQFF. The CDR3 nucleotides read TGCAGTGCTGAGGGAGTGGGCCTTTGGGGTGAGCAGTTCTTC.